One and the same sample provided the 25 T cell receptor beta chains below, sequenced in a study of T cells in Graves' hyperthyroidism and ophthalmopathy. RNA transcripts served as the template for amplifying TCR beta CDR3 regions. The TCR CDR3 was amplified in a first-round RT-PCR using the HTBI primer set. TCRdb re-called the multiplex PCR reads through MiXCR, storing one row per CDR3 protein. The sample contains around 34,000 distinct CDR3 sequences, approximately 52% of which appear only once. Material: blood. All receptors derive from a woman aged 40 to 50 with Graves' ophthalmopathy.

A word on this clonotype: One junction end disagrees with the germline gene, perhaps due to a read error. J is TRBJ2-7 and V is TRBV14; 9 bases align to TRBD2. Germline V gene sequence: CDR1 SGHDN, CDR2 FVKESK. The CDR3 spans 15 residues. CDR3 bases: TGTGCCAGCAGCCTGACTAGCGGAGCAGCCTGCGAGCAGCACTTC. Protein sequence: CASSLTSGAACEQHF.

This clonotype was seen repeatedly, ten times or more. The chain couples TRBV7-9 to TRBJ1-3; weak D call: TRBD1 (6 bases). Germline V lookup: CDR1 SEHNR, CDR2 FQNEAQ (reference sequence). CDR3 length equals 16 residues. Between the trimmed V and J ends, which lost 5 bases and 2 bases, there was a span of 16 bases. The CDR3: CASSPSGGGAGNTIYF. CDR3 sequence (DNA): TGTGCCAGCAGCCCCTCGGGGGGCGGAGCTGGAAACACCATATATTTT.

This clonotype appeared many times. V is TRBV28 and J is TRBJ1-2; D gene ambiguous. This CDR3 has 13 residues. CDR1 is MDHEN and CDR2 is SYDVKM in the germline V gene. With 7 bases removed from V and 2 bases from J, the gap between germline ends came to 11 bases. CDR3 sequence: CASNPGKNYGYTF. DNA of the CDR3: TGTGCCAGCAACCCAGGAAAAAACTATGGCTACACCTTC.

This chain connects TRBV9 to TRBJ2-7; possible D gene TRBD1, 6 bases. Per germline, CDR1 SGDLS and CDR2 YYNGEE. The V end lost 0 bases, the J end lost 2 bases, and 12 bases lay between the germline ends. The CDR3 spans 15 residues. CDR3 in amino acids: CASSVGQGTAYEQYF. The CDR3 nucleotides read TGTGCCAGCAGCGTAGGGCAGGGGACGGCCTACGAGCAGTACTTC.

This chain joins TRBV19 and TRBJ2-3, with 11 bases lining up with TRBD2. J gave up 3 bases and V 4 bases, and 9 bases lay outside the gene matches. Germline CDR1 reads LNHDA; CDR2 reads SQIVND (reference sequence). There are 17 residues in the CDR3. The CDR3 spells CASSTRQGLADTDTQYF. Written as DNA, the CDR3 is TGTGCCAGTAGTACGCGACAGGGACTAGCGGATACAGATACGCAGTATTTT.

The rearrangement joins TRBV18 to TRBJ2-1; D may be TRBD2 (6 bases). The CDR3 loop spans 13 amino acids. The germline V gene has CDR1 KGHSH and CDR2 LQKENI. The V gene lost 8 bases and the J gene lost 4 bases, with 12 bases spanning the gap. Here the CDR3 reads CASPRDSYNEQFF. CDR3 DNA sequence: TGTGCCAGCCCGCGGGACTCTTACAATGAGCAGTTCTTC.

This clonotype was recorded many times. The CDR3: CASSQDWEQETQYF. CDR3 coding DNA: TGCGCCAGCAGCCAAGATTGGGAGCAAGAGACCCAGTACTTC. J is TRBJ2-5 and V is TRBV4-3; D perhaps matches TRBD2 (5 bases). Per the germline V gene, CDR1 is LGHNA and CDR2 is YSLEER. The CDR3 runs 14 residues. V was trimmed by 0 bases and J by 2 bases, leaving 7 bases between them.

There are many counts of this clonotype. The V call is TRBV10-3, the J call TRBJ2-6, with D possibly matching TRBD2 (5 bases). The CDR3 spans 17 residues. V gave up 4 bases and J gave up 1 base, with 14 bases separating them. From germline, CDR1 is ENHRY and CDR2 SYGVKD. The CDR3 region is CAISGKRGMSGANVLTF. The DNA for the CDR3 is TGTGCCATCAGTGGGAAGAGAGGGATGTCTGGGGCCAACGTCCTGACTTTC.

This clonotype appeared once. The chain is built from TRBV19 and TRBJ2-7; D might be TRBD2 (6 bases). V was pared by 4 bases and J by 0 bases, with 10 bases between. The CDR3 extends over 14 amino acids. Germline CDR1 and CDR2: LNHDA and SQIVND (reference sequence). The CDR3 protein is CASSTAGLSYEQYF. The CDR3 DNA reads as TGTGCCAGTAGTACGGCGGGGCTCTCCTACGAGCAGTACTTC.

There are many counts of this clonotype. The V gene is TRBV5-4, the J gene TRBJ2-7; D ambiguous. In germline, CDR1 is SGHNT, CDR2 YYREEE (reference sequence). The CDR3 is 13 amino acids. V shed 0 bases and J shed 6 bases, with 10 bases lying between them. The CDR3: CASSLGDWGEQYF. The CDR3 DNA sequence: TGTGCCAGCAGCTTGGGGGATTGGGGCGAGCAGTACTTC.

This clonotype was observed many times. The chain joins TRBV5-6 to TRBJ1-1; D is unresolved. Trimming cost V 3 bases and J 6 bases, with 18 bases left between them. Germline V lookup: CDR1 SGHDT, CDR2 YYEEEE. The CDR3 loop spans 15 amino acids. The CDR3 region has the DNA TGTGCCAGCAGCTCTCAGCCCTGGGCTACCCCTGAAGCTTTCTTT. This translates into CASSSQPWATPEAFF. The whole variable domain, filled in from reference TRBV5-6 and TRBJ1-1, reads DAGVTQSPTHLIKTRGQQVTLRCSPKSGHDTVSWYQQALGQGPQFIFQYYEEEERQRGNFPDRFSGHQFPNYSSELNVNALLLGDSALYLCASSSQPWATPEAFFGQGTRLTVV.

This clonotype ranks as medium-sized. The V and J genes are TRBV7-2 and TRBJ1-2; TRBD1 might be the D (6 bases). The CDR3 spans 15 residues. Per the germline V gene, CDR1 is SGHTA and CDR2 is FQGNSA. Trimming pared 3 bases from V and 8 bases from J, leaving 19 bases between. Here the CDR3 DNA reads TGTGCCAGCAGCTTTGTGGGGGGCGCAGAGTGGGGCTACACCTTC. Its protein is CASSFVGGAEWGYTF.

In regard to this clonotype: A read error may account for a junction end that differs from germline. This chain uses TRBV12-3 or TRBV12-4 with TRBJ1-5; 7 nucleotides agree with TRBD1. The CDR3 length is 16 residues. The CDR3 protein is CAGRYRGRERNQPQHF. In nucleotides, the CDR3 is TGTGCCGGCAGATATAGGGGGCGGGAACGCAATCAGCCCCAGCATTTT.

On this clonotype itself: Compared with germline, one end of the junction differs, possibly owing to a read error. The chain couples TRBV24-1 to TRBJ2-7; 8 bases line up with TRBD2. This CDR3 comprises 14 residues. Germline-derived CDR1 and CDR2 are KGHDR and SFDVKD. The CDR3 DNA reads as TGTGCCATCAGTGATCCGGGGGGACTAGGGGAGCAGTACTTC. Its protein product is CAISDPGGLGEQYF.

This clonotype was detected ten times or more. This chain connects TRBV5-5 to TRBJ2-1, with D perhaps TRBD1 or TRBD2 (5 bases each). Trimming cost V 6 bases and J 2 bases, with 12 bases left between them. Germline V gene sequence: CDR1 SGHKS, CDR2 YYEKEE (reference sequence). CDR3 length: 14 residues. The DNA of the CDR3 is TGTGCCAGCAAGGGGTCCGGGACCTACAATGAGCAGTTCTTC. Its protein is CASKGSGTYNEQFF.

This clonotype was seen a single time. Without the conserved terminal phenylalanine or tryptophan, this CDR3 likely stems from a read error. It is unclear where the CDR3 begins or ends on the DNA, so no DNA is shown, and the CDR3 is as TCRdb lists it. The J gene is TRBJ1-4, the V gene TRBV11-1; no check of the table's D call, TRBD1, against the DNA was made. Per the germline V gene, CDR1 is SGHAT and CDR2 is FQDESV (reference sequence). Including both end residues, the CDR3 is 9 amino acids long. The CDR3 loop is CASSLEGTG.

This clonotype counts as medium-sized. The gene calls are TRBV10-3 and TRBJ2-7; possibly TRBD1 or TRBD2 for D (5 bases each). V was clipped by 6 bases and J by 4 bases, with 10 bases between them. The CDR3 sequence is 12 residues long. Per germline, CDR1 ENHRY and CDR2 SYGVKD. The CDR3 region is CAISRDGYEQYF. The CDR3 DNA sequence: TGTGCCATCAGCCGGGACGGATACGAGCAGTACTTC.

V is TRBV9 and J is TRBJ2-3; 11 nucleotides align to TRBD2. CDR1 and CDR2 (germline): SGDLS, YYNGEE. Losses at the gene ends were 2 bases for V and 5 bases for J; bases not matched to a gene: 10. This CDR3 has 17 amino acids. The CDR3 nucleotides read TGTGCCAGCAGCGTTGACCCTAGCGGGGGGAGGGGAGATACGCAGTATTTT. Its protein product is CASSVDPSGGRGDTQYF. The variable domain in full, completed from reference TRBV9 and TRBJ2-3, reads DSGVTQTPKHLITATGQRVTLRCSPRSGDLSVYWYQQSLDQGLQFLIQYYNGEERAKGNILERFSAQQFPDLHSELNLSSLELGDSALYFCASSVDPSGGRGDTQYFGPGTRLTVL.

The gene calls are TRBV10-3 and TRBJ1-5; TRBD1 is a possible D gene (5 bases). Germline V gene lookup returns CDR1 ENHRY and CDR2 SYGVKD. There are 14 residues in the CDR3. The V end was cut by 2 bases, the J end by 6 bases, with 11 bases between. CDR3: CAISEGKGRQPQHF. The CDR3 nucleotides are TGTGCCATCAGTGAGGGTAAGGGACGTCAGCCCCAGCATTTT.

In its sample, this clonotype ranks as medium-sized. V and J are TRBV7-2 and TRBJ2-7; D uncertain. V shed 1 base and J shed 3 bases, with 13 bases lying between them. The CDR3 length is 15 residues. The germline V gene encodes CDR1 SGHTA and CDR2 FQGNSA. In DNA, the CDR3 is TGTGCCAGCAGCTTAGGATGGGGTAGTGGCTACGAGCAGTACTTC. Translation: CASSLGWGSGYEQYF. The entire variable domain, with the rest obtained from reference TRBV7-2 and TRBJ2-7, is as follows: GAGVSQSPSNKVTEKGKDVELRCDPISGHTALYWYRQSLGQGLEFLIYFQGNSAPDKSGLPSDRFSAERTGGSVSTLTIQRTQQEDSAVYLCASSLGWGSGYEQYFGPGTRLTVT.

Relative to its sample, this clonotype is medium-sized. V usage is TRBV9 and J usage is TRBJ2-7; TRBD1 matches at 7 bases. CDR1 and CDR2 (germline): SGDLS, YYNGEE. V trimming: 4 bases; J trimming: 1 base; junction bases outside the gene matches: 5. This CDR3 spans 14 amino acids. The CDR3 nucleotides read TGTGCCAGCAGCTTGACAGGGCAATCCTACGAGCAGTACTTC. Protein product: CASSLTGQSYEQYF.

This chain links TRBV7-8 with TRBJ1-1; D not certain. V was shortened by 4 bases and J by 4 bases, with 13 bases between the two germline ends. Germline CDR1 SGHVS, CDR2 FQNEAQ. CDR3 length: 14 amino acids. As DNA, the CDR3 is TGTGCCAGCAGCTCCTCATCGGGAACCACTGAAGCTTTCTTT. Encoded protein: CASSSSSGTTEAFF.

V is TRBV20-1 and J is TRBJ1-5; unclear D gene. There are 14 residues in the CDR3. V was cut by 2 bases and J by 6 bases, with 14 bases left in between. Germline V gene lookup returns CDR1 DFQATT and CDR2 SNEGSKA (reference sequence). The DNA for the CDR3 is TGCAGTGCTAGAAACCCTGGGCAAAGTCAGCCCCAGCATTTT. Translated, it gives CSARNPGQSQPQHF.

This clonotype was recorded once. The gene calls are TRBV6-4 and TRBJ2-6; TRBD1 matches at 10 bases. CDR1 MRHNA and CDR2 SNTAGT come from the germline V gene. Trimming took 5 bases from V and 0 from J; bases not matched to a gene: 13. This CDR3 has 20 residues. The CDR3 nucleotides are TGTGCCAGCAGTCCCTTCTTCCCCCGGACAGGGGGCTCTGGGGCCAACGTCCTGACTTTC. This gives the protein CASSPFFPRTGGSGANVLTF.

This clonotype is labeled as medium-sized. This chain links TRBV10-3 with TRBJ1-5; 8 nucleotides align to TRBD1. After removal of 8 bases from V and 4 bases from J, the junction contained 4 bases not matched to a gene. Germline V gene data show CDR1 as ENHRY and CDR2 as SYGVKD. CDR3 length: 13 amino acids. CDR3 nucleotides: TGTGCCATCGGGGGACAGGAAAATCAGCCCCAGCATTTT. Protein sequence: CAIGGQENQPQHF.